These T cell receptor beta chains were read from a single sample in a study of PD-1 blockade in classical Hodgkin lymphoma. The assay was immunoSEQ multiplex PCR, and TCRdb's table has in-frame clones only and misses some. The sample includes more than 55,000 clones, approximately 90% of them seen just once. The sample consisted of peripheral blood mononuclear cells (PBMCs), taken before the second cycle of nivolumab. All receptors derive from a human donor with classical Hodgkin lymphoma. Both conserved end residues are part of each CDR3. The D gene is left open where the match is weak. Clone size is shown for a subset of rows, as once, few, many or a class of expanded clone.

TRBV30	NA	TRBJ1-1	NA	CAWSVKNTEAFF	TGTGCCTGGAGTGTTAAGAACACTGAAGCTTTCTTT
TRBV12-5	once	TRBJ1-2	NA	CASGPVRGARVYGYTF	TGTGCTAGTGGCCCAGTCAGGGGAGCCAGGGTCTATGGCTACACCTTC
TRBV6-5	NA	TRBJ1-1	NA	CASSYSLGLSTEAFF	TGTGCCAGCAGTTACTCGCTAGGGTTGAGTACTGAAGCTTTCTTT
TRBV9	NA	TRBJ1-2	NA	CASSRTVLYGYTF	TGTGCCAGCAGTCGTACAGTTCTCTATGGCTACACCTTC
TRBV5-1	few	TRBJ2-2	TRBD1	CASSVGRQGTGELFF	TGCGCCAGCAGCGTCGGTCGACAGGGCACCGGGGAGCTGTTTTTT
TRBV5-4	NA	TRBJ2-7	NA	CASSLTRPGAGEQYF	TGTGCCAGCAGCTTAACCCGGCCGGGGGCCGGCGAGCAGTACTTC
TRBV6-6	once	TRBJ1-3	TRBD1	CASRTGQGYTIYF	TGTGCCAGCAGGACTGGACAGGGGTACACCATATATTTT
TRBV4-1	NA	TRBJ1-4	TRBD1	CASRQVGGQDNEKLFF	TGCGCCAGCAGACAAGTCGGGGGACAGGATAATGAAAAACTGTTTTTT
TRBV5-1	NA	TRBJ2-7	NA	CASSLQPSSYEQYF	TGCGCCAGCAGCTTGCAGCCCAGCTCCTACGAGCAGTACTTC
TRBV7-5	NA	TRBJ2-1	NA	CARSPHRSPYNEQFF	TGTGCCAGAAGCCCACACAGAAGTCCCTACAATGAGCAGTTCTTC
TRBV5-1	NA	TRBJ1-2	NA	CASSPDNPNYGYTF	TGCGCCAGCAGCCCGGATAACCCTAACTATGGCTACACCTTC
TRBV5-5	few	TRBJ2-5	TRBD2	CASSFGRAETQYF	TGTGCCAGCAGCTTTGGGAGGGCTGAGACCCAGTACTTC
TRBV11-2	NA	TRBJ2-5	TRBD1	CASSLGQNQETQYF	TGTGCCAGCAGCTTGGGACAGAACCAAGAGACCCAGTACTTC
TRBV6-5	NA	TRBJ2-7	TRBD2	CASRSGTSGSYEQYF	TGTGCCAGCAGATCCGGGACTAGCGGCTCCTACGAGCAGTACTTC
TRBV23-1	NA	TRBJ1-6	NA	CASSQSRKDRIYSPLHF	TGCGCCAGCAGTCAATCGAGAAAGGACAGAATTTATTCACCCCTCCACTTT
TRBV9	NA	TRBJ2-2	TRBD2	CASSLTSGYTGELFF	TGTGCCAGCAGCTTAACTAGCGGATACACCGGGGAGCTGTTTTTT
TRBV5-1	few	TRBJ1-3	NA	CASSTAPPGDTIYF	TGCGCCAGCAGCACGGCCCCTCCTGGGGACACCATATATTTT
TRBV6-6	few	TRBJ2-7	NA	CASERDMTYEQYF	TGTGCCAGCGAAAGGGACATGACCTACGAGCAGTACTTC
TRBV6-6	NA	TRBJ2-5	NA	CASKGWDGENQETQYF	TGTGCCAGCAAGGGATGGGACGGGGAAAACCAAGAGACCCAGTACTTC
TRBV10-3	NA	TRBJ2-5	TRBD2	CAISARTSPQETQYF	TGTGCCATCAGTGCTAGGACTAGTCCTCAAGAGACCCAGTACTTC
TRBV5-6	NA	TRBJ2-1	TRBD2	CASSLQRGVYNEQFF	TGTGCCAGCAGCCTGCAACGGGGGGTCTACAATGAGCAGTTCTTC
TRBV5-1	NA	TRBJ2-5	TRBD1	CASSAGTVETQYF	TGCGCCAGCAGCGCTGGGACAGTAGAGACCCAGTACTTC
TRBV5-1	NA	TRBJ2-5	NA	CASSLLAAGETQYF	TGCGCCAGCAGCTTGTTAGCGGCGGGAGAGACCCAGTACTTC
TRBV28	NA	TRBJ2-5	NA	CASSLGQRGETQYF	TGTGCCAGCAGTTTAGGACAGCGGGGAGAGACCCAGTACTTC
TRBV7-6	NA	TRBJ2-7	NA	CASSHDDTYEQYF	TGTGCCAGCAGCCACGATGACACTTACGAGCAGTACTTC
TRBV7-7	NA	TRBJ2-1	TRBD2	CASSLGGGFTEQFF	TGTGCCAGCAGCTTAGGCGGGGGTTTTACTGAGCAGTTCTTC